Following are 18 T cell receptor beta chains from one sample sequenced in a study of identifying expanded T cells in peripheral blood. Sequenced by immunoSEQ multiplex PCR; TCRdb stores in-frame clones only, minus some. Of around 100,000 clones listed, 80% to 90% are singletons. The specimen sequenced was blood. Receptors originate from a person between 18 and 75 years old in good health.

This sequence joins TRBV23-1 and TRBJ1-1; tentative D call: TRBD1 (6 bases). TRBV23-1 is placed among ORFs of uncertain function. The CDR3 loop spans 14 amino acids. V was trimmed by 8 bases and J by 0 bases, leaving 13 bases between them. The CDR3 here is CASCQGHLNTEAFF. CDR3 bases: TGCGCCAGCTGCCAGGGGCATCTGAACACTGAAGCTTTCTTT.

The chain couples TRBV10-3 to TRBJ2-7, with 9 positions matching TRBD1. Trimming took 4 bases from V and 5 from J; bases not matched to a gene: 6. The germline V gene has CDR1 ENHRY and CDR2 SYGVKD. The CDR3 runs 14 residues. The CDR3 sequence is CAISGDREKNEQYF. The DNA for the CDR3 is TGTGCCATCAGTGGGGACAGGGAAAAGAACGAGCAGTACTTC.

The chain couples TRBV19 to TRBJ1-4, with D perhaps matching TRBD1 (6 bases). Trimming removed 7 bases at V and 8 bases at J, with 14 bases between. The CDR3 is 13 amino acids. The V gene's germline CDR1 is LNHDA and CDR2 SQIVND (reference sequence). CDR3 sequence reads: CASNRGPGEKLFF. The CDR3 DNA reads TGTGCCAGTAACCGGGGGCCGGGGGAAAAACTGTTTTTT.

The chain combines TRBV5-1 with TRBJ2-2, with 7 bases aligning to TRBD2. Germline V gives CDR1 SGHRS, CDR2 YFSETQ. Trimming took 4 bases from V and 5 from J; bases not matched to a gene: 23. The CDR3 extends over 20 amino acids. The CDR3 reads CASSRFWRRGLEDRTGELFF. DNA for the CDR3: TGCGCCAGCAGCCGATTTTGGAGGCGTGGACTAGAGGATAGGACCGGGGAGCTGTTTTTT.

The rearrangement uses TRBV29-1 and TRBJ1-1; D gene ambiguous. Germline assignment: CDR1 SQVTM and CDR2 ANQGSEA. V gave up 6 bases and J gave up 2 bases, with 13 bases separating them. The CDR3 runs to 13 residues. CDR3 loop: CSVVLQRNTEAFF. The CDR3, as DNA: TGCAGCGTAGTACTACAGAGAAACACTGAAGCTTTCTTT.

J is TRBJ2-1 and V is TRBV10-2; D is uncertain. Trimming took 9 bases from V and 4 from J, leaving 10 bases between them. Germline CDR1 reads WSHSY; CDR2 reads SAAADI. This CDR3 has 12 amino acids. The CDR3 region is CASGSSYNEQFF. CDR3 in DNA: TGCGCCAGTGGGTCGAGTTACAATGAGCAGTTCTTC.

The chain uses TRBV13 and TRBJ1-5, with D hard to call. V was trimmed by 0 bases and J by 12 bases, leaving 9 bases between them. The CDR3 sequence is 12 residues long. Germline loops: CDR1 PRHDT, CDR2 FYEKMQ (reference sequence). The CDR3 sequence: CASSLGAGVQHF. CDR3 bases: TGTGCCAGCAGCTTAGGGGCGGGAGTCCAGCATTTT.

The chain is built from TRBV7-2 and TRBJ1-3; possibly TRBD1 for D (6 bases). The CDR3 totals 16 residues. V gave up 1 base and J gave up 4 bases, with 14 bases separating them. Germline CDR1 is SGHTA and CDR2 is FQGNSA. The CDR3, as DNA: TGTGCCAGCAGCTTAGTGGCCCAGGGGCAAGGAAACACCATATATTTT. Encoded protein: CASSLVAQGQGNTIYF.

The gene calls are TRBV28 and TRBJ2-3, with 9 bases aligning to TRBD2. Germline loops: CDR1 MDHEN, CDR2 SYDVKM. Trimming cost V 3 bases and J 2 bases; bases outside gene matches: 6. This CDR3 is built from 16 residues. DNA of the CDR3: TGTGCCAGCAGTTTGCGACTAGCGGCGTACACAGATACGCAGTATTTT. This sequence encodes CASSLRLAAYTDTQYF.

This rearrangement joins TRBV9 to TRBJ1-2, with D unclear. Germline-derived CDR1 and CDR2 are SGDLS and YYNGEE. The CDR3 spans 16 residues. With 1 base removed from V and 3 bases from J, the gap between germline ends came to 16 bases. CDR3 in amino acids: CASSVRVFGGYYGYTF. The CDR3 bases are TGTGCCAGCAGCGTACGGGTTTTCGGCGGCTACTATGGCTACACCTTC.

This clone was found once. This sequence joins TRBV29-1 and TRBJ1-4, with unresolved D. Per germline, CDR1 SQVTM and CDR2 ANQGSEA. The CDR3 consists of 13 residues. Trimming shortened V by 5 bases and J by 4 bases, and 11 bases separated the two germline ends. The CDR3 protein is CSVRKGFNEKLFF. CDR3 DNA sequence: TGCAGCGTTCGTAAGGGCTTTAATGAAAAACTGTTTTTT.

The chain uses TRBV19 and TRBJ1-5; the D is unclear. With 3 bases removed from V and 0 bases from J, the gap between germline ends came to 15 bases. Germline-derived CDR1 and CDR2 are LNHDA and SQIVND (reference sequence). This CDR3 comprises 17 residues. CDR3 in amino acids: CASSIRLLQSSNQPQHF. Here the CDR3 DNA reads TGTGCCAGTAGTATCCGCCTTTTACAGTCTAGCAATCAGCCCCAGCATTTT.

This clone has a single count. In DNA, the CDR3 is TGTGCCAGTAGTAGTCCGGCCCACTATGGCTACACCTTC. Amino acids: CASSSPAHYGYTF. The chain recombines TRBV19 with TRBJ1-2, with D hard to call. V gave up 4 bases and J gave up 3 bases, with 9 bases separating them. The CDR3 length is 13 residues. Germline CDR1 reads LNHDA; CDR2 reads SQIVND (reference sequence).

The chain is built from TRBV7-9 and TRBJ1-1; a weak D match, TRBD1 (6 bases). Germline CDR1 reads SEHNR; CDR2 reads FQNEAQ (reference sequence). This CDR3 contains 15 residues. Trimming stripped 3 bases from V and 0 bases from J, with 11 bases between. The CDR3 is CASSLTGYMNTEAFF. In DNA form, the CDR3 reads TGTGCCAGCAGCTTGACAGGCTACATGAACACTGAAGCTTTCTTT. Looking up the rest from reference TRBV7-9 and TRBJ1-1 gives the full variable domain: DTGVSQNPRHKITKRGQNVTFRCDPISEHNRLYWYRQTLGQGPEFLTYFQNEAQLEKSRLLSDRFSAERPKGSFSTLEIQRTEQGDSAMYLCASSLTGYMNTEAFFGQGTRLTVV.

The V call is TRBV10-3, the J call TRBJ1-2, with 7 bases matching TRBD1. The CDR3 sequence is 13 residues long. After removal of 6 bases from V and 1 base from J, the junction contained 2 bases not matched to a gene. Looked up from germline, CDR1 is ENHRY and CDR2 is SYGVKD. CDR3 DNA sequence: TGTGCCATCAGGGGACAGAGTAACTATGGCTACACCTTC. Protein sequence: CAIRGQSNYGYTF.

CDR3 sequence (DNA): TGTGCCTGGAGCGTTGGGACTGGGGCCTACGAGCAGTACTTC. Translated, it gives CAWSVGTGAYEQYF. The V and J genes are TRBV30 and TRBJ2-7; tentative D call: TRBD2 (6 bases). The length of the CDR3 is 14 residues. Germline lookup yields CDR1 GTSNPN and CDR2 SVGIG (reference sequence). V lost 3 bases, J lost 2 bases, and 14 bases lay in between.

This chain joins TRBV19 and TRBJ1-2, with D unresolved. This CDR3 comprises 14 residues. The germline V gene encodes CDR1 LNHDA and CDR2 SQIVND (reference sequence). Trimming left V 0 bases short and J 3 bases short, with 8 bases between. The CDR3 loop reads CASSIDLFHYGYTF. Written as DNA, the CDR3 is TGTGCCAGTAGTATAGATCTGTTTCACTATGGCTACACCTTC.

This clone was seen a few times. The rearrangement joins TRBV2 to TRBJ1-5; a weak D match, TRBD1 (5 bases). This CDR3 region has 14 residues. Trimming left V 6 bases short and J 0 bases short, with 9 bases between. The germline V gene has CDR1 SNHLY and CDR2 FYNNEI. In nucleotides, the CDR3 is TGTGCCAGCAGGACAGACATTAGCAATCAGCCCCAGCATTTT. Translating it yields CASRTDISNQPQHF. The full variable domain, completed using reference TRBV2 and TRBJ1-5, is EPEVTQTPSHQVTQMGQEVILRCVPISNHLYFYWYRQILGQKVEFLVSFYNNEISEKSEIFDDQFSVERPDGSNFTLKIRSTKLEDSAMYFCASRTDISNQPQHFGDGTRLSIL.